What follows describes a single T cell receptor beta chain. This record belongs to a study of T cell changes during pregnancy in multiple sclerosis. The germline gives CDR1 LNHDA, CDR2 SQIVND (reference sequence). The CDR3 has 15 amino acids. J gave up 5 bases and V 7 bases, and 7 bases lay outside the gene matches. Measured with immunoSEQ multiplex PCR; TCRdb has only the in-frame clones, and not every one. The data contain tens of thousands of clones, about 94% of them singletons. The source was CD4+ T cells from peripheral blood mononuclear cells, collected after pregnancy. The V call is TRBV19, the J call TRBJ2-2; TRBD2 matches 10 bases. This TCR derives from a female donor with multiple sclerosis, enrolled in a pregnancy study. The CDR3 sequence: CASTASGRGTGELFF. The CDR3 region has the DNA TGTGCCAGTACGGCTAGCGGGAGAGGAACCGGGGAGCTGTTTTTT. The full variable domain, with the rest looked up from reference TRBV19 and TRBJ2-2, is DGGITQSPKYLFRKEGQNVTLSCEQNLNHDAMYWYRQDPGQGLRLIYYSQIVNDFQKGDIAEGYSVSREKKESFPLTVTSAQKNPTAFYLCASTASGRGTGELFFGEGSRLTVL.